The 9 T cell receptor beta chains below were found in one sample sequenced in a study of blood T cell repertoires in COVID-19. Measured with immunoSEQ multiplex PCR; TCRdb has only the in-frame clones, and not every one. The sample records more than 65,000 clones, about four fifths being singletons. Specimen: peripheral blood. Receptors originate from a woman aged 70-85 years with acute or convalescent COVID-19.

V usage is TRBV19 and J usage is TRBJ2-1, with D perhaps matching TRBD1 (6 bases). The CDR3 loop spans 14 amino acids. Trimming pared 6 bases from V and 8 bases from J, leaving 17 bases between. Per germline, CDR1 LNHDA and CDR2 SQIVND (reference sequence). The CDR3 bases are TGTGCCAGTAGGATCCAGGGGTCTCGGGATGAGCAGTTCTTC. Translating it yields CASRIQGSRDEQFF. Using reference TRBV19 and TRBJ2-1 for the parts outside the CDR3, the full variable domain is DGGITQSPKYLFRKEGQNVTLSCEQNLNHDAMYWYRQDPGQGLRLIYYSQIVNDFQKGDIAEGYSVSREKKESFPLTVTSAQKNPTAFYLCASRIQGSRDEQFFGPGTRLTVL.

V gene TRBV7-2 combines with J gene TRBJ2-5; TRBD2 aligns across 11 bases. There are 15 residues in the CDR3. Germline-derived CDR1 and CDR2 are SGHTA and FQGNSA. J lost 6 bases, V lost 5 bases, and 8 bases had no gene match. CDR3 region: CASSLTSGSGKTQYF. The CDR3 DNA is TGTGCCAGCAGCCTCACTAGCGGGAGTGGAAAGACCCAGTACTTC.

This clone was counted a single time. Here the CDR3 DNA reads TGTGCCAGTAGTATTAGTAGAAACAGGGCTGAGACCCAGTACTTC. Translating it yields CASSISRNRAETQYF. V and J are TRBV19 and TRBJ2-5, with TRBD1 as a possible D gene (6 bases). The germline CDR1 and CDR2 sequences are LNHDA and SQIVND (reference sequence). Trimming pared 3 bases from V and 5 bases from J, leaving 16 bases between. The CDR3 sequence is 15 residues long.

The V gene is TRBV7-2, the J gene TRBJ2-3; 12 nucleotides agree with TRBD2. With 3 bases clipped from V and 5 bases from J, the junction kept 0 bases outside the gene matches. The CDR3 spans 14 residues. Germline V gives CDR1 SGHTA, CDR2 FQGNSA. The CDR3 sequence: CASSLGLAGDTQYF. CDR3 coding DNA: TGTGCCAGCAGCTTGGGACTAGCGGGAGATACGCAGTATTTT.

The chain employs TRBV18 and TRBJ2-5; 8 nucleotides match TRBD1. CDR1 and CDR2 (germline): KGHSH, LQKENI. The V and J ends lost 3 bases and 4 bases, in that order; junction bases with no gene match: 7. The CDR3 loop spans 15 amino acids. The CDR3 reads CASSPQTGGTETQYF. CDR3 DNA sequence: TGTGCCAGCTCACCCCAAACAGGGGGTACAGAGACCCAGTACTTC. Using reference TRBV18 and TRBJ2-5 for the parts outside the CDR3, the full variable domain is NAGVMQNPRHLVRRRGQEARLRCSPMKGHSHVYWYRQLPEEGLKFMVYLQKENIIDESGMPKERFSAEFPKEGPSILRIQQVVRGDSAAYFCASSPQTGGTETQYFGPGTRLLVL.

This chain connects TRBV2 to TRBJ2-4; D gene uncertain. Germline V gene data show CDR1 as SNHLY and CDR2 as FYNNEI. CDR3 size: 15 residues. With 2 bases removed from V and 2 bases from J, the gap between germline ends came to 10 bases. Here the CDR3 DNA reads TGTGCCAGCAGTGAACAGGCGTCAACCAAAAACATTCAGTACTTC. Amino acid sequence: CASSEQASTKNIQYF.

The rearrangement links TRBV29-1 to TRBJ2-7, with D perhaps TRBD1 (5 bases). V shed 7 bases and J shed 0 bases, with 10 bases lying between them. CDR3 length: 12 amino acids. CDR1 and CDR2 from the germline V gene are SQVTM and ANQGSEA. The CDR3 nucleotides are TGCAGCGCAACGACAGACTCCTACGAGCAGTACTTC. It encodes CSATTDSYEQYF.

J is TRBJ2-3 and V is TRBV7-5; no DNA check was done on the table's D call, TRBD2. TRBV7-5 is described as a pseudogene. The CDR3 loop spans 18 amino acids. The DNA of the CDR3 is TGTGCCAGAAGCTTAGAGCCGACTAGCCGACGTCCAGCAGATACGCAGTATTTT. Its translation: CARSLEPTSRRPADTQYF.

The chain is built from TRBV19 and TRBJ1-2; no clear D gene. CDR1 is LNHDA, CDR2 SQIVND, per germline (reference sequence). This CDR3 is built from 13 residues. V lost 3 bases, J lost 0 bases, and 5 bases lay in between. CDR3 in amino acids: CASSIQSNYGYTF. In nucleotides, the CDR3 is TGTGCCAGTAGTATCCAGTCTAACTATGGCTACACCTTC.